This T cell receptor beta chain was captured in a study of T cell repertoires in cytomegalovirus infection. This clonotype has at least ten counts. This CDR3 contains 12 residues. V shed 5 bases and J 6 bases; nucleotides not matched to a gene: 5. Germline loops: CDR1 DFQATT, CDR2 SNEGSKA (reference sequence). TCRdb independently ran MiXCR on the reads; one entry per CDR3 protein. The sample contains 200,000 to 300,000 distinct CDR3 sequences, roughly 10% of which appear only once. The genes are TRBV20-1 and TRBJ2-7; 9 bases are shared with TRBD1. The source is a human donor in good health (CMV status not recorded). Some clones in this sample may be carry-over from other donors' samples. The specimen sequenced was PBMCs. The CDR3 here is CSAAQGAGEQYF. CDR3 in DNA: TGCAGTGCTGCACAGGGGGCTGGCGAGCAGTACTTC.